This entry lists 23 T cell receptor beta chains sequenced from one sample in a study of monozygotic twins with cystic fibrosis. Only in-frame clones appear in the TCRdb table, and some are missing; sequencing was by immunoSEQ multiplex PCR. This table holds roughly 24,000 clones, approximately 97% found once. The sequenced sample consisted of blood. Source of these receptors: a girl aged 10 to 17 with cystic fibrosis.

The V call is TRBV4-3, the J call TRBJ1-5; perhaps TRBD1 as D (6 bases). The CDR3 runs 14 residues. CDR1 is LGHNA, CDR2 YSLEER, per germline. V was shortened by 3 bases and J by 7 bases, with 13 bases between the two germline ends. DNA of the CDR3: TGCGCCAGCAGCCAGGAGGGCAGGGGCCAGCCCCAGCATTTT. This translates into CASSQEGRGQPQHF.

The chain carries TRBV11-2 and TRBJ2-3; the D gene is possibly TRBD1 (6 bases). This CDR3 has 15 residues. The germline V gene encodes CDR1 SGHAT and CDR2 FQNNGV. Trimming stripped 5 bases from V and 1 base from J, with 13 bases between. CDR3 in amino acids: CASSRDTSGTDTQYF. The CDR3 DNA reads TGTGCCAGCAGCCGGGACACTTCTGGCACAGATACGCAGTATTTT.

The chain combines TRBV27 with TRBJ1-5; no clear D. Germline V gene data show CDR1 as MNHEY and CDR2 as SMNVEV (reference sequence). Trimming removed 6 bases at V and 0 bases at J, with 15 bases between. The CDR3 totals 16 residues. CDR3 sequence (DNA): TGTGCCAGCAGCGAATTAGGCCTACTTAGCAATCAGCCCCAGCATTTT. Amino acids: CASSELGLLSNQPQHF.

J is TRBJ2-5 and V is TRBV14; D might be TRBD1 (5 bases). This CDR3 contains 15 residues. Trimming cost V 3 bases and J 2 bases, with 13 bases left between them. Germline CDR1 SGHDN, CDR2 FVKESK. As DNA, the CDR3 is TGTGCCAGCAGCCAGACAGAAGATTGGCAAGAGACCCAGTACTTC. Its translation is CASSQTEDWQETQYF.

The chain couples TRBV7-9 to TRBJ1-2; D not certain. The CDR3 extends over 15 amino acids. V was clipped by 5 bases and J by 3 bases, with 16 bases between them. Germline CDR1 SEHNR, CDR2 FQNEAQ (reference sequence). The CDR3 is CASSPSPGYYYGYTF. As DNA, the CDR3 is TGTGCCAGCAGCCCCTCCCCGGGCTATTACTATGGCTACACCTTC.

In DNA, the CDR3 is TGTGCCAGTAGTATAGGGTTCGGAGCAGGGGATGGCTACACCTTC. Its protein is CASSIGFGAGDGYTF. The genes are TRBV19 and TRBJ1-2, with a possible D match to TRBD1 (6 bases). V lost 1 base, J lost 6 bases, and 15 bases lay in between. This CDR3 is built from 15 residues. Looked up from germline, CDR1 is LNHDA and CDR2 is SQIVND (reference sequence).

The chain carries TRBV4-1 and TRBJ1-5; D remains ambiguous. The CDR3 contains 17 residues. Trimming removed 4 bases from V and 5 bases from J, with 21 bases in between. Germline assignment: CDR1 MGHRA and CDR2 YSYEKL. The CDR3 coding sequence is TGCGCCAGCAGCCTTACTCTAAATAGGGAGGGCGATCAGCCCCAGCATTTT. Protein product: CASSLTLNREGDQPQHF.

V usage is TRBV30 and J usage is TRBJ1-3; D is possibly TRBD1 (6 bases). Germline loops: CDR1 GTSNPN, CDR2 SVGIG (reference sequence). This CDR3 is built from 18 residues. V shed 1 base and J shed 4 bases, with 23 bases lying between them. The CDR3 protein is CAWSGRWGRGDTGNTIYF. The CDR3 DNA follows: TGTGCCTGGAGTGGAAGGTGGGGTAGGGGGGATACGGGAAACACCATATATTTT.

The chain employs TRBV5-5 and TRBJ2-1; D possibly uses TRBD1 or TRBD2 (5 bases each). The V gene's germline CDR1 is SGHKS and CDR2 YYEKEE (reference sequence). V gave up 5 bases and J gave up 7 bases, with 13 bases separating them. The CDR3 is 13 amino acids. Written as DNA, the CDR3 is TGTGCCAGCAGTAGGGGTTGGGGGAATGAGCAGTTCTTC. It specifies CASSRGWGNEQFF.

This clone has just a few counts. J is TRBJ2-3 and V is TRBV5-1; no firm D call. V shed 6 bases and J shed 5 bases, with 7 bases lying between them. The CDR3 length is 11 residues. Germline V gene lookup returns CDR1 SGHRS and CDR2 YFSETQ. CDR3 region: CASTWGDTQYF. The CDR3 DNA follows: TGCGCCAGCACCTGGGGAGATACGCAGTATTTT.

The CDR3 bases are TGTGCCAGCAGCCTCGGACTAGCGGGAACAGATACGCAGTATTTT. It encodes CASSLGLAGTDTQYF. The chain combines TRBV5-6 with TRBJ2-3, with 12 bases matching TRBD2. Trimming removed 4 bases from V and 3 bases from J; junction bases left unmatched: 3. Looked up from germline, CDR1 is SGHDT and CDR2 is YYEEEE. This CDR3 region has 15 residues.

V is TRBV19 and J is TRBJ2-2; D perhaps matches TRBD2 (6 bases). The CDR3 is 17 amino acids. Germline V gene data show CDR1 as LNHDA and CDR2 as SQIVND (reference sequence). With 2 bases removed from V and 6 bases from J, the gap between germline ends came to 19 bases. The CDR3, as DNA: TGTGCCAGTAGTATACTTTCTTCGGGAGAGTCACCCGGGGAGCTGTTTTTT. This codes for CASSILSSGESPGELFF.

The rearrangement joins TRBV10-3 to TRBJ2-7; TRBD2 matches at 8 bases. Unmatched junction bases numbered 3, after V lost 5 bases and J lost 3 bases. Germline CDR1 is ENHRY and CDR2 is SYGVKD. The CDR3 sequence is 13 residues long. CDR3 loop: CAISPGTSYEQYV. DNA for the CDR3: TGTGCCATCAGTCCGGGGACTAGCTACGAGCAGTACGTC.

The chain uses TRBV19 and TRBJ2-3, with D tentatively TRBD1 (6 bases). V gave up 5 bases and J gave up 6 bases, with 12 bases separating them. The CDR3 runs 13 residues. Germline loops: CDR1 LNHDA, CDR2 SQIVND (reference sequence). CDR3 bases: TGTGCCAGTAGTCAAAAAAGGGGGGATACGCAGTATTTT. As protein: CASSQKRGDTQYF.

V and J are TRBV2 and TRBJ2-7, with D perhaps given as TRBD1 or TRBD2 (5 bases each). Germline values: CDR1 SNHLY, CDR2 FYNNEI. Trimming took 6 bases from V and 6 from J, leaving 9 bases between them. CDR3 length: 11 amino acids. In nucleotides, the CDR3 is TGTGCCAGCAGGGGACCGGGCGAGCAGTACTTC. Amino acids: CASRGPGEQYF.

The chain employs TRBV11-2 and TRBJ1-3, with D possibly being TRBD1 (5 bases). Trimming pared 0 bases from V and 4 bases from J, leaving 10 bases between. This CDR3 has 15 residues. Germline values: CDR1 SGHAT, CDR2 FQNNGV. CDR3 in DNA: TGTGCCAGCAGCTTAGATCGCGCAGGGGGAAACACCATATATTTT. It codes for CASSLDRAGGNTIYF.

This chain uses TRBV11-3 with TRBJ2-3, with 9 positions matching TRBD2. CDR3 length equals 20 residues. The germline CDR1 and CDR2 sequences are SGHNT and YENEEA. Trimming cost V 2 bases and J 2 bases; bases outside gene matches: 17. The CDR3 loop reads CASSLQAGTYLAGNTDTQYF. In DNA, the CDR3 is TGTGCCAGCAGCTTACAAGCCGGGACTTATCTAGCGGGAAACACAGATACGCAGTATTTT.

The V call is TRBV7-9, the J call TRBJ1-1; D ambiguous. CDR1 is SEHNR, CDR2 FQNEAQ, per germline (reference sequence). The CDR3 is 13 residues long. V gave up 1 base and J gave up 2 bases, with 5 bases separating them. The CDR3 sequence: CASSLGRNTEAFF. In nucleotides, the CDR3 is TGTGCCAGCAGCTTAGGTAGAAACACTGAAGCTTTCTTT.

The J gene is TRBJ2-1, the V gene TRBV4-1; 12 bases fit TRBD1. With 1 base clipped from V and 7 bases from J, the junction kept 8 bases outside the gene matches. This CDR3 comprises 17 residues. From germline, CDR1 is MGHRA and CDR2 YSYEKL. CDR3 loop: CASSQVRGQGAENEQFF. CDR3 in DNA: TGCGCCAGCAGCCAAGTGCGGGGACAGGGGGCTGAAAATGAGCAGTTCTTC.

This chain joins TRBV19 and TRBJ2-6, with D possibly called TRBD1 or TRBD2 (5 bases each). The CDR3 is made up of 14 amino acids. The germline gives CDR1 LNHDA, CDR2 SQIVND (reference sequence). The V end was cut by 10 bases, the J end by 2 bases, with 12 bases between. This chain's CDR3 is CATSRGAGANVLTF. CDR3 in DNA: TGTGCCACGTCCCGAGGGGCTGGGGCCAACGTCCTGACTTTC.

The chain employs TRBV7-9 and TRBJ2-2; D gene unclear. The CDR3 runs 14 residues. The germline V and J ends were trimmed by 0 bases and 6 bases, with 8 bases remaining between them. Germline CDR1 and CDR2: SEHNR and FQNEAQ (reference sequence). The CDR3 protein is CASSLALRPGELFF. The CDR3 DNA reads as TGTGCCAGCAGCTTAGCGCTCCGTCCCGGGGAGCTGTTTTTT.

This chain links TRBV28 with TRBJ2-7; D is perhaps TRBD1 (6 bases). V was pared by 6 bases and J by 3 bases, with 15 bases between. Germline lookup yields CDR1 MDHEN and CDR2 SYDVKM. This CDR3 has 14 amino acids. CDR3 amino acids: CASRATGIGYEQYF. The DNA for the CDR3 is TGTGCCAGCAGGGCAACAGGGATTGGCTACGAGCAGTACTTC.

V and J are TRBV10-2 and TRBJ2-3; D remains unclear. Trimming shortened V by 4 bases and J by 2 bases, and 10 bases separated the two germline ends. The CDR3 extends over 14 amino acids. Germline V CDR1 and CDR2: WSHSY, SAAADI. The CDR3 sequence: CASSAERHTDTQYF. The CDR3 nucleotides read TGCGCCAGCAGTGCGGAGAGACACACAGATACGCAGTATTTT.